Presented here are 19 T cell receptor beta chains from one specimen sequenced in a study of monozygotic twins with inflammatory bowel disease (dated 2019 in TCRdb). The library came from 5' RACE. Sequencing used an Illumina HiSeq 2500. Reads reprocessed by TCRdb are summarized as one entry per CDR3 protein sequence, and DNA is absent. The sample table holds 420,000 or so distinct CDR3 sequences. Clones ranked in the top ten supply 2% to 3% of the sample. The sample consisted of blood. The source of these receptors is a human donor with ulcerative colitis or Crohn's disease, or a healthy co-twin of an affected twin (not recorded which).

The chain is built from TRBV20-1 and TRBJ1-2; as DNA is missing, the TRBD1 call by TCRdb cannot be tested. In germline, CDR1 is DFQATT, CDR2 SNEGSKA (reference sequence). The CDR3 runs to 18 residues. CDR3 loop: CSASPGGNRLSPNYGYTF.

The chain is built from TRBV2 and TRBJ2-1. There are 16 residues in the CDR3. Germline CDR1 is SNHLY and CDR2 is FYNNEI. The CDR3 region is CASSEHHLSSYNEQFF.

This chain connects TRBV20-1 to TRBJ1-1; TCRdb outputs TRBD1, but without DNA this stays unchecked. Germline CDR1 DFQATT, CDR2 SNEGSKA (reference sequence). The CDR3 has 15 residues. The CDR3 sequence is CSARDSGTGSTEAFF.

CDR3 loop: CASQGITSGNYNEQFF. The chain employs TRBV5-1 and TRBJ2-1; TCRdb selects TRBD2, and the lack of DNA leaves this call unchecked. There are 16 residues in the CDR3. The germline V gene encodes CDR1 SGHRS and CDR2 YFSETQ.

This rearrangement joins TRBV7-9 to TRBJ1-4; TCRdb's D call of TRBD1 is untestable without DNA. Germline V lookup: CDR1 SEHNR, CDR2 FQNEAQ (reference sequence). This CDR3 has 14 residues. CDR3 sequence: CASRPDRAKEKLFF.

This chain links TRBV12-3 or TRBV12-4 with TRBJ1-1; as DNA is missing, the TRBD1 call by TCRdb cannot be tested. The CDR3 extends over 18 amino acids. CDR3 in amino acids: CASRLYSFQRRGGEEAFF.

The chain carries TRBV5-1 and TRBJ2-1. CDR1 and CDR2 from the germline V gene are SGHRS and YFSETQ. The CDR3 runs to 14 residues. CDR3 loop: CASKVVAGSNEQFF.

The chain carries TRBV28 and TRBJ2-7; TCRdb returns TRBD2, unconfirmable since there is no DNA. The CDR3 has 15 residues. CDR1 MDHEN and CDR2 SYDVKM come from the germline V gene. CDR3 amino acids: CASMKGSGRSYEQYF.

V and J are TRBV20-1 and TRBJ1-3. The CDR3 contains 14 residues. Germline V gives CDR1 DFQATT, CDR2 SNEGSKA (reference sequence). Here the CDR3 reads CSARGGSGGNTIYF.

J is TRBJ1-2 and V is TRBV6-5. The CDR3 is 12 residues long. The germline gives CDR1 MNHEY, CDR2 SVGAGI. The CDR3 loop is CASRSDGPGYTF.

V is TRBV4-2 and J is TRBJ1-4; with no DNA, the TCRdb D assignment of TRBD1 cannot be verified. Germline CDR1 and CDR2: LGHNA and YNFKEQ. This CDR3 region has 16 residues. The CDR3 loop reads CASSQSFRDRGQELFF.

The V call is TRBV2, the J call TRBJ2-1. CDR1 and CDR2 from the germline V gene are SNHLY and FYNNEI. This CDR3 is built from 13 residues. The CDR3 protein is CASNIILDNEQFF.

This chain joins TRBV20-1 and TRBJ1-5; as DNA is missing, the TRBD1 call by TCRdb cannot be tested. Germline CDR1 DFQATT, CDR2 SNEGSKA (reference sequence). The length of the CDR3 is 13 residues. The CDR3 here is CSARMTGTQPQHF.

The CDR3 region is CSAKDPGGNTIYF. The chain is built from TRBV20-1 and TRBJ1-3; the D call of TRBD1 rests on TCRdb alone, since no DNA is present to check it. CDR3 size: 13 residues. CDR1 and CDR2 from the germline V gene are DFQATT and SNEGSKA (reference sequence).

V and J are TRBV7-2 and TRBJ1-1; with no DNA, the TCRdb D assignment of TRBD1 cannot be verified. CDR3 size: 14 residues. CDR1 and CDR2 (germline): SGHTA, FQGNSA. CDR3 amino acids: CASSLEGQGLSAFF.

The chain uses TRBV4-2 and TRBJ2-7; TCRdb outputs TRBD1, but without DNA this stays unchecked. Germline assignment: CDR1 LGHNA and CDR2 YNFKEQ. This CDR3 spans 14 amino acids. The CDR3 here is CASSQGQDTYEQYF.

The chain recombines TRBV18 with TRBJ1-1. This CDR3 spans 15 amino acids. The germline gives CDR1 KGHSH, CDR2 LQKENI. The CDR3 loop is CASSPPNSMNTEAFF.

The rearrangement joins TRBV5-5 to TRBJ1-4; TCRdb indicates TRBD1, and absent DNA this call remains unverified. The CDR3 has 12 residues. Germline-derived CDR1 and CDR2 are SGHKS and YYEKEE (reference sequence). CDR3 protein: CASSNPGEKLFF.

V is TRBV7-6 and J is TRBJ1-5; TCRdb selects TRBD1, and the lack of DNA leaves this call unchecked. The CDR3 is 14 residues long. CDR1 SGHVS and CDR2 FNYEAQ come from the germline V gene. The CDR3 protein is CASSKGQGGQPQHF.